This T cell receptor delta chain was sequenced during a study of gamma delta lymphoproliferative disorders and STAT genes. Overall study context: Each gamma-chain library started from at least 50 ng of genomic DNA, using the LymphoTrack Dx TCRG Assay. Delta-chain libraries followed the EuroClonality-NGS standard operating procedure. Study conclusions and caveats: Leukemic cells skewed toward terminal effectors, unlike likely varied control T cells. Public or private status of leukemic clones needs confirmation.

CDR3 size: 22 residues. The J segment lost 0 bases and the V segment lost 1 base, leaving 21 bases of the junction unmatched. Looked up from germline, CDR1 is TSWWSYY and CDR2 is QGS. The receptor sequences were amplified from genomic DNA of peripheral blood mononuclear cells. TCRdb repeated clone calling on the multiplex PCR reads with CATT. In the table there are under 5,000 delta-chain clones, around 1% of which are singletons. This clone is medium-sized. What it recognizes is unknown. Sample: blood. The chain combines TRDV1 with TRDJ1; 9 positions match TRDD3. This receptor was identified in a human donor in good health. The CDR3 region is CALGEPPGAQNTGGLNTDKLIF. In nucleotides, the CDR3 is TGTGCTCTTGGGGAACCTCCGGGGGCGCAGAATACTGGGGGACTTAACACCGATAAACTCATCTTT.